These T cell receptor beta chains were read from a single sample in a study of blood T cell repertoires in COVID-19. Some clones are missing from TCRdb's copy, which holds only in-frame ones; the method was immunoSEQ multiplex PCR. The sample has over 100,000 clones; about nine tenths are singletons. The specimen sequenced was peripheral blood. The receptors shown here come from a human donor in a cohort sampled during active COVID-19. CDR3s include the opening cysteine and the closing phenylalanine or tryptophan. D genes are given only for firm matches. Clone size is given for some rows only: seen once, a few or many times, or a class if the clone is expanded.

j_call d_call clone_size v_call cdr3_aa cdr3_nt
TRBJ2-3 - - TRBV5-6 CASSLGTSTDTQYF TGTGCCAGCAGCTTGGGGACAAGCACAGATACGCAGTATTTT
TRBJ2-5 TRBD2 - TRBV28 CASSPRGSGAQETQYF TGTGCCAGCAGTCCGCGGGGTAGCGGGGCCCAAGAGACCCAGTACTTC
TRBJ1-1 - few TRBV9 CASSADVQGRGNTEAFF TGTGCCAGCAGCGCGGATGTCCAGGGCAGGGGAAACACTGAAGCTTTCTTT
TRBJ2-5 - once TRBV6-5 CASNGGRETQYF TGTGCCAGCAATGGGGGCCGGGAGACCCAGTACTTC
TRBJ2-7 TRBD2 - TRBV9 CASSPSPRGGSYEQYF TGTGCCAGCAGCCCCAGCCCGCGGGGGGGCTCCTACGAGCAGTACTTC
TRBJ1-3 TRBD1 - TRBV6-6 CASSLTGGRSGNTIYF TGTGCCAGCAGTTTAACAGGGGGTCGCTCTGGAAACACCATATATTTT
TRBJ2-5 TRBD1 - TRBV9 CASSPSPPGGVETQYF TGTGCCAGCAGCCCATCCCCCCCAGGGGGCGTAGAGACCCAGTACTTC
TRBJ1-1 - - TRBV4-2 CASSQVRVGNTEAFF TGTGCCAGCAGCCAAGTCCGGGTAGGGAACACTGAAGCTTTCTTT
TRBJ2-4 - - TRBV25-1 CASSLGGTKNIQYF TGTGCCAGCAGCCTTGGGGGCACCAAAAACATTCAGTACTTC
TRBJ1-5 - - TRBV4-1 CASSQVGGSSNQPQHF TGCGCCAGCAGCCAGGTGGGGGGGTCGAGCAATCAGCCCCAGCATTTT
TRBJ2-3 TRBD2 - TRBV10-3 CAISGTSGTDTQYF TGTGCCATCAGTGGGACTAGCGGCACAGATACGCAGTATTTT
TRBJ2-3 TRBD1 - TRBV20-1 CSASHPGQGTDTQYF TGCAGTGCTAGTCACCCGGGACAGGGCACAGATACGCAGTATTTT
TRBJ1-4 - - TRBV7-9 CASRPGEVIANEKLFF TGTGCCAGCAGGCCCGGGGAGGTTATCGCTAATGAAAAACTGTTTTTT
TRBJ1-4 - once TRBV25-1 CASRAFEKLFF TGTGCCAGCAGAGCCTTTGAAAAACTGTTTTTT
TRBJ2-1 - - TRBV9 CASSVDRDSPYNEQFF TGTGCCAGCAGCGTAGACCGGGACTCACCCTACAATGAGCAGTTCTTC
TRBJ1-1 TRBD1 once TRBV5-1 CASSDGTGGVGNTEAFF TGCGCCAGCAGCGACGGGACAGGGGGCGTTGGGAACACTGAAGCTTTCTTT
TRBJ2-2 TRBD1 - TRBV5-1 CASSSGTEAGELFF TGCGCCAGCAGCTCAGGGACAGAGGCCGGGGAGCTGTTTTTT
TRBJ2-7 - - TRBV28 CASSTQTGASYEQYF TGTGCCAGCAGTACCCAGACGGGAGCCTCCTACGAGCAGTACTTC
TRBJ2-4 TRBD2 - TRBV28 CASSGLAGGPPKNIQYF TGTGCCAGCAGTGGACTAGCGGGAGGACCACCAAAAAACATTCAGTACTTC
TRBJ1-2 - - TRBV11-2 CASTPGSGENYGYTF TGTGCCAGCACCCCCGGTTCAGGGGAAAACTATGGCTACACCTTC
TRBJ1-1 - - TRBV5-1 CASSPDGQTNTEAFF TGCGCCAGCAGCCCAGACGGACAGACGAACACTGAAGCTTTCTTT
TRBJ2-7 TRBD1 - TRBV5-8 CASSLTGGDVGQYF TGTGCCAGCAGCTTGACAGGGGGCGACGTAGGGCAGTACTTC
TRBJ1-5 - - TRBV5-1 CASSWGTGDQPQHF TGCGCCAGCAGCTGGGGGACGGGAGATCAGCCCCAGCATTTT
TRBJ2-5 - - TRBV9 CASSVDGRRQETQYF TGTGCCAGCAGCGTAGATGGCCGAAGACAAGAGACCCAGTACTTC
TRBJ2-2 - once TRBV19 CASSSLRAGELFF TGTGCCAGTAGTTCCCTCCGAGCCGGGGAGCTGTTTTTT
TRBJ1-1 - few TRBV15 CATSRDLTANTEAFF TGTGCCACCAGCAGAGATCTAACCGCGAACACTGAAGCTTTCTTT
TRBJ2-1 - - TRBV5-1 CASSSDTSVSEQFF TGCGCCAGCAGCTCGGACACCTCGGTGAGCGAGCAGTTCTTC
TRBJ1-1 TRBD1 - TRBV19 CASSTTGVWNTEAFF TGTGCCAGTAGTACAACAGGGGTGTGGAACACTGAAGCTTTCTTT
TRBJ2-5 TRBD1 - TRBV5-1 CASSLGDRGWETQYF TGCGCCAGCAGCTTGGGGGACAGGGGTTGGGAGACCCAGTACTTC
TRBJ2-6 - - TRBV5-4 CASSFRQSSGANVLTF TGTGCCAGCAGCTTCCGACAGAGCTCTGGGGCCAACGTCCTGACTTTC
TRBJ1-1 - - TRBV3-1/TRBV3-2 CASSHLRTTEAFF TGTGCCAGCAGCCATCTCCGCACGACAGAAGCTTTCTTT
TRBJ2-3 TRBD1 - TRBV5-1 CASSFGQGRSTDTQYF TGCGCCAGCAGCTTCGGACAGGGAAGAAGCACAGATACGCAGTATTTT
TRBJ2-7 TRBD1 - TRBV28 CASSAGTGYEQYF TGTGCCAGCAGTGCCGGGACAGGATACGAGCAGTACTTC
TRBJ2-3 - - TRBV18 CASSPPGADTQYF TGTGCCAGCTCACCCCCAGGGGCAGATACGCAGTATTTT
TRBJ1-1 - - TRBV11-3 CASSLFPGTEAFF TGTGCCAGCAGCTTATTCCCGGGCACTGAAGCTTTCTTT
TRBJ1-2 TRBD1 - TRBV3-1/TRBV3-2 CASSQGLTGRLGGYTF TGTGCCAGCAGCCAAGGCCTGACAGGGCGCCTGGGAGGCTACACCTTC
TRBJ1-4 - - TRBV27 CASRRRGGDEKLFF TGTGCCAGCAGGAGACGCGGGGGGGATGAAAAACTGTTTTTT
TRBJ2-2 - - TRBV19 CASSILGRANTGELFF TGTGCCAGTAGTATCTTGGGCAGGGCGAACACCGGGGAGCTGTTTTTT
TRBJ2-7 - once TRBV6-2/TRBV6-3 CASSYPTGGVNHEQYF TGTGCCAGCAGTTACCCAACAGGAGGGGTGAACCACGAGCAGTACTTC
TRBJ1-3 - - TRBV14 CASSQGRSGNTIYF TGTGCCAGCAGCCAAGGGAGATCTGGAAACACCATATATTTT
TRBJ2-2 - - TRBV15 CATSGRTTTGSGELFF TGTGCCACCAGCGGAAGAACTACCACAGGGTCCGGGGAGCTGTTTTTT
TRBJ2-5 TRBD1 - TRBV19 CASSISGQKETQYF TGTGCCAGTAGTATATCGGGACAGAAAGAGACCCAGTACTTC
TRBJ2-1 - - TRBV5-1 CASSAGSYNEQFF TGCGCCAGCAGCGCGGGAAGCTACAATGAGCAGTTCTTC
TRBJ1-5 TRBD1 - TRBV6-1 CASSDRGERRQPQHF TGTGCCAGCAGTGACAGGGGGGAAAGGCGTCAGCCCCAGCATTTT
TRBJ2-3 TRBD1 - TRBV24-1 CATSDVTGGSTDTQYF TGTGCCACCAGTGATGTGACAGGGGGGAGCACAGATACGCAGTATTTT
TRBJ2-5 TRBD2 - TRBV12-5 CASGLARAASGGQTQYF TGTGCTAGTGGTTTGGCACGAGCGGCTAGCGGGGGGCAGACCCAGTACTTC
TRBJ2-2 TRBD2 few TRBV7-3 CASSFASSAGAGELFF TGTGCCAGCAGCTTTGCGAGCTCAGCGGGGGCCGGGGAGCTGTTTTTT